This T cell receptor (beta chain) was identified during a study of beta chain features in type 1 diabetes. A few counts support this clone. The antigen is not known. Overall study results and limits: Type 1 diabetes patients had TCRB CDR3s that were shorter (moderately but significantly so) in all four CD4+ subsets.

Of the isolated RNA, all was reverse transcribed, and so the sequenced material was expressed TCRB transcripts. The method was immunoSEQ multiplex PCR; TCRdb's version includes in-frame clones alone and lacks a portion of them. The sample has about 640,000 clones; roughly 12% are singletons. The CDR3 has 13 residues. Trimming removed 5 bases from V and 0 bases from J, with 8 bases in between. Germline-derived CDR1 and CDR2 are SGHTA and FQGNSA. This receptor was obtained from a man aged 25 to 45 with type 1 diabetes. The V gene is TRBV7-2, the J gene TRBJ2-7, with D hard to call. Sequencing used naive CD4+ T cells from blood. The chain's CDR3 is CASSPQSSYEQYF. DNA of the CDR3: TGTGCCAGCAGCCCCCAGAGCTCCTACGAGCAGTACTTC.